A selection of T cell receptor beta chains follows, all from one sample in a study of cytomegalovirus exposure and HLA in healthy donors. Produced via immunoSEQ multiplex PCR; TCRdb's table is partial and in-frame only. Among 150,000 or so clones listed, 76% were seen once. Sequenced sample: PBMCs. The source of these receptors is a male donor in good health and CMV-seronegative. Each CDR3 is given with its conserved first and last residue. The D gene is left open where the match is weak. Rows give clone size only sometimes, using once, few, many, or a class for an expanded clone.

J gene | clone size | V gene | D gene | CDR3 protein | CDR3 DNA
TRBJ2-4 | . | TRBV4-2 | TRBD2 | CASSQDPGQRGALIAKNIQYF | TGTGCCAGCAGCCAAGACCCCGGACAGCGGGGGGCTCTAATAGCCAAAAACATTCAGTACTTC
TRBJ2-5 | . | TRBV28 | TRBD2 | CASMPGGRGEGRETQYF | TGTGCCAGTATGCCTGGCGGGAGGGGGGAGGGTCGAGAGACCCAGTACTTC
TRBJ2-7 | once | TRBV20-1 | . | CSASASYEQYF | TGCAGTGCTAGTGCGTCCTACGAGCAGTACTTC
TRBJ2-3 | . | TRBV2 | . | CASQISGGTDTQYF | TGTGCCAGCCAGATTTCCGGGGGCACAGATACGCAGTATTTT
TRBJ2-2 | . | TRBV7-2 | TRBD1 | CASSRDSFSTGELFF | TGTGCCAGCAGCCGGGACAGCTTTTCCACCGGGGAGCTGTTTTTT
TRBJ2-7 | . | TRBV5-6 | TRBD1 | CASSRDRALQYF | TGTGCCAGCAGCCGAGACAGGGCCCTACAGTACTTC
TRBJ2-5 | . | TRBV7-2 | . | CASSPTSTGAETQYF | TGTGCCAGCAGCCCTACATCAACAGGTGCGGAGACCCAGTACTTC
TRBJ2-7 | once | TRBV7-9 | TRBD2 | CASSRTSGRDSYEQYF | TGTGCCAGCAGCCGGACTAGCGGGAGGGATTCCTACGAGCAGTACTTC
TRBJ1-4 | . | TRBV2 | TRBD1 | CASRGTGALEKLFF | TGTGCCAGCAGGGGGACAGGGGCGCTTGAAAAACTGTTTTTT
TRBJ2-7 | . | TRBV9 | TRBD1 | CASSLGTEDYEQYF | TGTGCCAGCAGCCTTGGGACAGAAGACTACGAGCAGTACTTC
TRBJ2-5 | . | TRBV7-3 | TRBD1 | CASSHTGGSEETQYF | TGTGCCAGCAGTCATACAGGGGGCTCGGAAGAGACCCAGTACTTC
TRBJ1-5 | . | TRBV6-5 | TRBD1 | CASSRDRGNQPQHF | TGTGCCAGCAGTCGGGACAGGGGAAACCAGCCCCAGCATTTT
TRBJ2-1 | once | TRBV27 | TRBD2 | CASSATSGGAPNNEQFF | TGTGCCAGCAGTGCAACTAGCGGGGGGGCGCCAAACAATGAGCAGTTCTTC
TRBJ2-7 | once | TRBV7-9 | TRBD1 | CASSLARGPYEQYF | TGTGCCAGCAGCTTAGCGAGGGGGCCCTACGAGCAGTACTTC
TRBJ2-3 | . | TRBV20-1 | . | CSAPLARTQYF | TGCAGTGCTCCACTAGCTCGGACGCAGTATTTT
TRBJ2-7 | . | TRBV27 | . | CASSFGQGFNYEQYF | TGTGCCAGCAGTTTTGGGCAGGGGTTTAACTACGAGCAGTACTTC
TRBJ2-3 | . | TRBV28 | TRBD2 | CASTSGTSAIDTQYF | TGTGCCAGCACATCCGGGACTAGCGCTATAGATACGCAGTATTTT
TRBJ1-1 | . | TRBV7-6 | . | CASSLRGNTEAFF | TGTGCCAGCAGCTTAAGGGGGAACACTGAAGCTTTCTTT
TRBJ2-7 | . | TRBV4-3 | TRBD2 | CASSRLPGAGVYEQYF | TGCGCCAGCAGCCGACTTCCAGGAGCGGGAGTGTACGAGCAGTACTTC
TRBJ2-7 | . | TRBV7-9 | . | CASSFDSYEQYF | TGTGCCAGCAGCTTCGATAGCTACGAGCAGTACTTC
TRBJ1-1 | . | TRBV28 | . | CASTRTVNTEAFF | TGTGCCAGCACCAGGACAGTGAACACTGAAGCTTTCTTT
TRBJ2-7 | few | TRBV7-9 | TRBD2 | CASSGGLAGGYEQYF | TGTGCCAGCTCCGGGGGACTAGCGGGAGGCTACGAGCAGTACTTC
TRBJ2-3 | . | TRBV7-9 | . | CASSLTGTYVSTDTQYF | TGTGCCAGCAGCTTAACGGGGACTTACGTTAGCACAGATACGCAGTATTTT
TRBJ2-4 | . | TRBV5-8 | TRBD1 | CASSRTGGWFIQYF | TGTGCCAGCAGCCGCACAGGGGGCTGGTTCATTCAGTACTTC
TRBJ2-7 | few | TRBV27 | TRBD2 | CASRTSGSINEQYF | TGTGCCAGCAGAACTAGCGGGAGTATCAATGAGCAGTACTTC
TRBJ2-1 | . | TRBV5-1 | . | CASFRGNAGHNEQFF | TGCGCCAGCTTTCGGGGAAATGCCGGGCACAATGAGCAGTTCTTC
TRBJ2-5 | . | TRBV13 | . | CASSFGGGETQYF | TGTGCCAGCAGCTTTGGGGGAGGAGAGACCCAGTACTTC
TRBJ1-1 | . | TRBV28 | . | CASSLRQRNTEAFF | TGTGCCAGCAGTTTAAGGCAGCGGAACACTGAAGCTTTCTTT
TRBJ2-7 | once | TRBV6-1 | TRBD1 | CAGRETGQGYEQYF | TGTGCCGGAAGAGAAACGGGACAGGGCTACGAGCAGTACTTC
TRBJ2-1 | . | TRBV11-1 | TRBD2 | CASSLQRGGAYEQFF | TGTGCCAGCAGCTTACAGCGCGGGGGGGCCTATGAGCAGTTCTTC
TRBJ2-3 | . | TRBV10-1 | TRBD2 | CASRGTSKGGSDTQYF | TGCGCCAGCAGGGGGACTAGCAAAGGGGGATCCGATACGCAGTATTTT
TRBJ2-7 | . | TRBV28 | . | CASSLAGGGHEQYF | TGTGCCAGCAGTTTGGCAGGGGGAGGTCACGAGCAGTACTTC
TRBJ2-5 | . | TRBV2 | TRBD1 | CASIQGDGQYF | TGTGCCAGCATCCAGGGGGATGGCCAGTACTTC
TRBJ2-7 | once | TRBV7-9 | . | CASSLEPGTYEQYF | TGTGCCAGCAGCTTAGAACCGGGAACCTACGAGCAGTACTTC
TRBJ1-1 | . | TRBV7-6 | . | CASSLVTGLNTEAFF | TGTGCCAGCAGCTTAGTTACAGGGTTGAACACTGAAGCTTTCTTT
TRBJ2-7 | few | TRBV10-3 | TRBD2 | CAITQAGGYEQYF | TGTGCCATCACTCAGGCGGGGGGCTACGAGCAGTACTTC
TRBJ1-2 | . | TRBV28 | TRBD1 | CASSPRQGATNYGYTF | TGTGCCAGCAGTCCTAGACAGGGGGCCACTAACTATGGCTACACCTTC
TRBJ2-2 | few | TRBV5-1 | TRBD2 | CASRGLAGEELFF | TGCGCCAGCAGAGGACTAGCGGGAGAAGAGCTGTTTTTT
TRBJ2-5 | . | TRBV5-8 | . | CASTPGSGPRVYETQYF | TGTGCCAGCACCCCCGGGAGCGGCCCACGGGTTTACGAGACCCAGTACTTC
TRBJ1-5 | . | TRBV5-5 | . | CASSSVPRGQPQHF | TGTGCCAGCAGCTCCGTTCCCCGCGGGCAGCCCCAGCATTTT
TRBJ2-1 | . | TRBV28 | TRBD2 | CASSSGTSGSFNEQFF | TGTGCCAGCAGTTCTGGGACTAGCGGGAGCTTTAATGAGCAGTTCTTC
TRBJ2-1 | once | TRBV29-1 | TRBD1 | CSFGQGYNEQFF | TGCAGCTTTGGACAGGGGTACAATGAGCAGTTCTTC
TRBJ1-2 | . | TRBV5-1 | TRBD1 | CASSPGTAANYGYTF | TGCGCCAGCAGCCCGGGGACAGCCGCTAACTATGGCTACACCTTC
TRBJ2-3 | . | TRBV29-1 | . | CSVVTTRSSDTQYF | TGCAGCGTTGTGACGACTAGGTCCTCTGATACGCAGTATTTT
TRBJ1-1 | . | TRBV19 | . | CASRVGPGVNTEAFF | TGTGCCAGTAGAGTGGGTCCCGGGGTGAACACTGAAGCTTTCTTT
TRBJ1-2 | . | TRBV5-6 | . | CASSRGGAFNYGYTF | TGTGCCAGCAGCCGAGGAGGGGCTTTTAACTATGGCTACACCTTC
TRBJ1-5 | once | TRBV27 | . | CASSLSGARVQPQHF | TGTGCCAGCAGTTTATCGGGGGCCAGGGTCCAGCCCCAGCATTTT
TRBJ2-3 | . | TRBV5-1 | TRBD2 | CASQRGEPTDTQYF | TGCGCCAGCCAGCGGGGGGAACCCACAGATACGCAGTATTTT
TRBJ2-5 | few | TRBV5-8 | . | CASSFPGGETQYF | TGTGCCAGCAGCTTCCCGGGTGGGGAGACCCAGTACTTC
TRBJ1-5 | . | TRBV6-1 | . | CASSEGGRRQPQHF | TGTGCCAGCAGTGAGGGGGGGCGCAGGCAGCCCCAGCATTTT
TRBJ1-6 | . | TRBV19 | . | CASHDRNNSPLHF | TGTGCCAGTCACGACAGGAATAATTCACCCCTCCACTTT
TRBJ1-5 | . | TRBV25-1 | TRBD1 | CASSAGTVFSPQHF | TGTGCCAGCAGTGCGGGGACAGTCTTTTCCCCCCAGCATTTT
TRBJ1-6 | . | TRBV19 | . | CASSISGRGYSPLHF | TGTGCCAGTAGTATTAGTGGCAGGGGTTATTCACCCCTCCACTTT